The clone carrying this T cell receptor (beta chain) was detected only a few times. As originally analysed: Cell counts per sample came from amplifying reference gene primers. Method: immunoSEQ multiplex PCR; TCRdb's copy keeps in-frame clones and lacks some. Clone size and V and J calls were adopted from that table, with D and trimming inferred from the DNA. The sample has under 200,000 clones, roughly 80% seen once. The sample comes from a study of blood T cell repertoires in COVID-19. Study at large: Acute and convalescent COVID-19 specimens originated in the United States, Italy and Spain. Sources were T cells, B-cell-depleted T cells, or PBMCs; the material itself was cDNA or gDNA.

Deletions cut 5 bases from V and 5 bases from J, with 10 bases between. The CDR3 is 13 amino acids. This receptor was identified in a woman in her forties with acute or convalescent COVID-19. Sequencing used peripheral blood. The chain joins TRBV12-3 or TRBV12-4 to TRBJ2-1; D perhaps matches TRBD1 (6 bases). The CDR3 region is CASSLGQHNEQFF. The DNA of the CDR3 is TGTGCCAGCAGTCTCGGACAGCACAATGAGCAGTTCTTC.